Below, one T cell receptor beta chain is given with its context. Its antigen is undetermined. A FACSAria was used to sort CD4+ and CD8+ T cells. These cells came from PBMCs. The CDR3 has 13 residues. Germline CDR1 is SQVTM and CDR2 is ANQGSEA. Deletions cut 7 bases from V and 8 bases from J, with 18 bases between. The sample originates from a study of CD8+ T cells in alopecia areata. Study-level results: Normal-skin resident alphabeta T cells also appear among scalp sample sequences.

In each case, RNA was isolated and then reverse transcribed into cDNA as the sequencing template. TCRdb's table, derived via immunoSEQ multiplex PCR, lists solely in-frame clones and lacks some. The profile covers tens of thousands of clones, with 45% to 60% appearing a single time and around 5% taken by the ten largest. Material: NKG2D-high CD8+ T cells sorted from blood. This TCR came from a human donor with alopecia areata. This sequence joins TRBV29-1 and TRBJ2-1; the D gene is possibly TRBD2 (5 bases). CDR3 residues: CSGGGGEGYEQFF. For the CDR3, the DNA is TGCAGCGGAGGTGGCGGCGAGGGCTATGAGCAGTTCTTC.